These T cell receptor beta chains were read from a single sample in a study of T cells after yellow fever vaccination. TCRdb passed the 5' RACE reads through MiXCR, listing each CDR3 protein once. Of 300,000 to 350,000 distinct CDR3 sequences in the sample, roughly 7.5% were seen once. This specimen was PBMCs, taken approximately 47 days after the first yellow fever vaccination. Receptor source: a man in his late teens or twenties who received the YFV17D yellow fever vaccine. CDR3s leave out the opening cysteine and the closing phenylalanine or tryptophan. The order of the fields is V gene, J gene, CDR3 protein.

TRBV5-1	TRBJ2-1	ASSLAGGPWNEQF
TRBV23-1	TRBJ2-3	ASRRQGGITDTQY
TRBV29-1	TRBJ2-1	SVGSGGAHNEQF
TRBV18	TRBJ2-4	ASSPDSSKNIQY
TRBV30	TRBJ1-6	AWRQPSSYNSPLH
TRBV9	TRBJ1-5	ASSGEGGGGQPQH
TRBV12-3/TRBV12-4	TRBJ1-5	ASRGRGSNQPQH
TRBV5-1	TRBJ1-1	ASSSGDGAYTEAF
TRBV7-9	TRBJ2-7	ASSFGGEAYEQY
TRBV7-2	TRBJ2-2	ASSLHSGTGELF
TRBV3-1	TRBJ1-5	ASSPGTASQPQH